This T cell receptor (beta chain) was sequenced in a study of T cells after yellow fever vaccination. Study in general: It was SMART-Seq v4 Ultra Low Input that prepared the fractions with low cell numbers. Points from the study as a whole: Among all clonotypes, a small share was observed in both CD4 and CD8 compartments. Most clones from primary vaccination were detected again post-booster (about 95% CD4, around 90% CD8).

Germline CDR1 is MNHNS and CDR2 is SASEGT. The CDR3 totals 13 residues. A remark on this clonotype: Its antigen is currently unknown.

Template switching by 5'RACE produced TCR cDNA, adding a universal primer site and UMIs. From the 5' RACE reads, TCRdb called clonotypes with MiXCR, one entry per CDR3 protein. Counted here are fewer than 450,000 distinct CDR3 sequences, approximately 8% occurring once; the ten biggest clones make up 17%. The V gene is TRBV6-1, the J gene TRBJ2-7; 8 nucleotides match TRBD1. This receptor was obtained from a man between 18 and 35 years old who received the YFV17D yellow fever vaccine. The sample here was PBMCs, taken roughly 47 days after the first yellow fever vaccination. CDR3 nucleotide sequence: TGTGCCGGCAGGAAATACAGGGGGTACGAGCAGTACGTC. As protein: CAGRKYRGYEQYV.